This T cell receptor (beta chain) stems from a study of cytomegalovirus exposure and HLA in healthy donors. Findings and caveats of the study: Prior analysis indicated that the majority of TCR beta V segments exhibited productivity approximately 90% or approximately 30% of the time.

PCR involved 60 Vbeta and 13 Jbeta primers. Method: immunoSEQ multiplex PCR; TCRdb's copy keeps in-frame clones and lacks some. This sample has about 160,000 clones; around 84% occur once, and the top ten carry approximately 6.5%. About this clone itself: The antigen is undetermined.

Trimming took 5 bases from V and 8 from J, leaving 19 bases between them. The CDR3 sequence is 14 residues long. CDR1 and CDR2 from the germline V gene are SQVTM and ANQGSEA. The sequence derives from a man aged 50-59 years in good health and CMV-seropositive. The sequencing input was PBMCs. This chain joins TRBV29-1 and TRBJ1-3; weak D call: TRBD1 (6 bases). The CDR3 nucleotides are TGCAGCGTTATAACAGGGAACCCCGGGGACACCATATATTTT. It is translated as CSVITGNPGDTIYF.